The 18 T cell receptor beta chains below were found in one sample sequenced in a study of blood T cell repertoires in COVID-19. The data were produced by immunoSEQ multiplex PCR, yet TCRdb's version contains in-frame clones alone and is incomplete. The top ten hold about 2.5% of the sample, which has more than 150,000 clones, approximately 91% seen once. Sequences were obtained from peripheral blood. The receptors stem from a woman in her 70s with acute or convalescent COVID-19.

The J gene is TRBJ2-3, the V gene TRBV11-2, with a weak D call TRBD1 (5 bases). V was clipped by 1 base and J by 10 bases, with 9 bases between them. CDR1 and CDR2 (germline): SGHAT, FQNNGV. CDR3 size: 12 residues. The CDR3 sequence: CASSLVDSAQYF. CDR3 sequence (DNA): TGTGCCAGCAGCTTAGTTGACAGTGCGCAGTATTTT. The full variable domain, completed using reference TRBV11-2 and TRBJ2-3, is EAGVAQSPRYKIIEKRQSVAFWCNPISGHATLYWYQQILGQGPKLLIQFQNNGVVDDSQLPKDRFSAERLKGVDSTLKIQPAKLEDSAVYLCASSLVDSAQYFGPGTRLTVL.

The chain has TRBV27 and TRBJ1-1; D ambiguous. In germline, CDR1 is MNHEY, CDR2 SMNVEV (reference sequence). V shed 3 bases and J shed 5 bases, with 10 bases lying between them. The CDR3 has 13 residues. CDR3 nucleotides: TGTGCCAGCAGTTTTTCGGAGGGAACTGAAGCTTTCTTT. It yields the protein CASSFSEGTEAFF.

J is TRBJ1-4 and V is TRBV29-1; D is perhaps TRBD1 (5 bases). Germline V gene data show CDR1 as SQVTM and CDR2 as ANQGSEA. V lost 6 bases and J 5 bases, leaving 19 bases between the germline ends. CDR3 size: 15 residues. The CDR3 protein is CSVQIFFGANEKLFF. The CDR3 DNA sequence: TGCAGCGTGCAAATTTTCTTTGGGGCCAATGAAAAACTGTTTTTT.

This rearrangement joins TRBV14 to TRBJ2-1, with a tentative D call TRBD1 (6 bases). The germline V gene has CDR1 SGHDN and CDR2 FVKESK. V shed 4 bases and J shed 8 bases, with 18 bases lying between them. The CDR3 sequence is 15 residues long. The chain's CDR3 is CASSLGQWSKDEQFF. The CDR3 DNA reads TGTGCCAGCAGCCTCGGACAGTGGTCTAAAGATGAGCAGTTCTTC.

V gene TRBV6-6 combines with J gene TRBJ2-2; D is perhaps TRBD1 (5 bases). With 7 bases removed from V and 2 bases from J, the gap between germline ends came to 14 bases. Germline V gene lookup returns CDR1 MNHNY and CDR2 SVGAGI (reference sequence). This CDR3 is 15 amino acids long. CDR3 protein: CASMADGQNTGELFF. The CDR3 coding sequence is TGTGCCAGCATGGCAGACGGACAAAACACCGGGGAGCTGTTTTTT.

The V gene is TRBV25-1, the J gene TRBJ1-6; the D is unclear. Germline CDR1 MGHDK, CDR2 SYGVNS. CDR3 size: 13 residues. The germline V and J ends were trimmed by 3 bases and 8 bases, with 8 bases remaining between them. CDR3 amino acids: CASSDRRDSPLHF. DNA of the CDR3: TGTGCCAGCAGTGATCGCCGGGATTCACCCCTCCACTTT.

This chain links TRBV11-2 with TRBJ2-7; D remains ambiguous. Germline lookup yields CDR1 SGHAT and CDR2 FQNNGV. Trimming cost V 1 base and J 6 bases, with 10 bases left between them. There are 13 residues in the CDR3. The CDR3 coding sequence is TGTGCCAGCAGCTTAGCCCCCAAGCGCGAGCAGTACGTC. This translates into CASSLAPKREQYV.

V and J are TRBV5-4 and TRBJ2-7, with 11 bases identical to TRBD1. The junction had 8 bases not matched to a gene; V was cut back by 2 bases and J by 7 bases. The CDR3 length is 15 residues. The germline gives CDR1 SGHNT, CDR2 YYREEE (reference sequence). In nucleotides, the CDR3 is TGTGCCAGCAGCTTACCCGGACAGGGGGCGAGAGAGCAGTACTTC. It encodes CASSLPGQGAREQYF.

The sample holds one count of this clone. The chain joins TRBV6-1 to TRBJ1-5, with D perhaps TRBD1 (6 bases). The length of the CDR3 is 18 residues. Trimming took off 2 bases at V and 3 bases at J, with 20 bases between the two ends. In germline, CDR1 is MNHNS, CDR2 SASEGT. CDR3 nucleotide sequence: TGTGCCAGCAGTGAATCTCCGGGATCAGGGGCATCCAATCAGCCCCAGCATTTT. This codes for CASSESPGSGASNQPQHF.

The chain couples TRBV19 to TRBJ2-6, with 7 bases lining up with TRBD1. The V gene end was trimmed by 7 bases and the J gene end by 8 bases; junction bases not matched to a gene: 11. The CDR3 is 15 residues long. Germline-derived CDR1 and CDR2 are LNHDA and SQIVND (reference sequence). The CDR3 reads CASTLDRSPPNVLTF. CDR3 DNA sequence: TGTGCCAGTACATTGGACAGGTCTCCCCCCAACGTCCTGACTTTC.

CDR3 nucleotide sequence: TGTGCCAGCAGCTGGGGACAGGGAAAAGCTTTCTTT. It encodes CASSWGQGKAFF. The rearrangement links TRBV6-5 to TRBJ1-1; TRBD1 matches 9 bases. CDR3 length equals 12 residues. J lost 9 bases, V lost 6 bases, and 5 bases had no gene match. The germline CDR1 and CDR2 sequences are MNHEY and SVGAGI.

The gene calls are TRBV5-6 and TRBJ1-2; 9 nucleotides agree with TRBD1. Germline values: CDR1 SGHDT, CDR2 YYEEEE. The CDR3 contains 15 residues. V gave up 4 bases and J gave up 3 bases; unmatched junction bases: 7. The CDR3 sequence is CASSPTGGSDYGYTF. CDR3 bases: TGTGCCAGCAGCCCGACAGGGGGTTCGGACTATGGCTACACCTTC.

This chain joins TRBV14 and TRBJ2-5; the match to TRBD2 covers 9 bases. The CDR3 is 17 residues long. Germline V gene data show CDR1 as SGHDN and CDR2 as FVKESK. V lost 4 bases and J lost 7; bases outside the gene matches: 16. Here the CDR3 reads CASSLKIRSSGGGTQYF. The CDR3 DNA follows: TGTGCCAGCAGCCTCAAGATTCGCAGTAGCGGGGGTGGGACCCAGTACTTC.

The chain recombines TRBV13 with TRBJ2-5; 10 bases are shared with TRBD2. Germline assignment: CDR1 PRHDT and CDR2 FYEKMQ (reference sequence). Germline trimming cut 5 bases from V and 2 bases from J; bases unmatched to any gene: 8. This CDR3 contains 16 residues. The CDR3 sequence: CASSEARTSGQETQYF. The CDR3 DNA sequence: TGTGCCAGCAGCGAAGCCCGGACTAGCGGACAAGAGACCCAGTACTTC.

The CDR3 sequence: CAWSLRNEQFF. CDR3 in DNA: TGTGCCTGGAGTTTGCGCAATGAGCAGTTCTTC. V gene TRBV30 combines with J gene TRBJ2-1, with D uncertain. Germline V lookup: CDR1 GTSNPN, CDR2 SVGIG (reference sequence). This CDR3 region has 11 residues. Trimming took off 2 bases at V and 6 bases at J, with 5 bases between the two ends.

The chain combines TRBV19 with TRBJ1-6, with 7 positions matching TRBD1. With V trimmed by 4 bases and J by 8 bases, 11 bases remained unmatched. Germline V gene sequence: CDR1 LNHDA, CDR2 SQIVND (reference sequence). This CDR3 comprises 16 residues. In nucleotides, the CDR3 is TGTGCCAGTAGTAACGGAGTGGGACAGAGAGATTCACCCCTCCACTTT. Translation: CASSNGVGQRDSPLHF.

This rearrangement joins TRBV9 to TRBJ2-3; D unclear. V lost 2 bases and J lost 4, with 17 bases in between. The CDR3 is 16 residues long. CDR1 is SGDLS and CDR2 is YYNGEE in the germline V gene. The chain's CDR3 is CASSVRPSTSADTQYF. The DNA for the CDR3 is TGTGCCAGCAGCGTGAGACCCAGTACGAGCGCAGATACGCAGTATTTT.

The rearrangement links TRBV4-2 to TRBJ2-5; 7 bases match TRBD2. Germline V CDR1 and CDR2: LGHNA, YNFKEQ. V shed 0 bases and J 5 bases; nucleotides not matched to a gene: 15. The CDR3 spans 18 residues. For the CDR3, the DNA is TGTGCCAGCAGCCAAGATCGACTAGCAGGCGCGGAGGGGGAGACCCAGTACTTC. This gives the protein CASSQDRLAGAEGETQYF.